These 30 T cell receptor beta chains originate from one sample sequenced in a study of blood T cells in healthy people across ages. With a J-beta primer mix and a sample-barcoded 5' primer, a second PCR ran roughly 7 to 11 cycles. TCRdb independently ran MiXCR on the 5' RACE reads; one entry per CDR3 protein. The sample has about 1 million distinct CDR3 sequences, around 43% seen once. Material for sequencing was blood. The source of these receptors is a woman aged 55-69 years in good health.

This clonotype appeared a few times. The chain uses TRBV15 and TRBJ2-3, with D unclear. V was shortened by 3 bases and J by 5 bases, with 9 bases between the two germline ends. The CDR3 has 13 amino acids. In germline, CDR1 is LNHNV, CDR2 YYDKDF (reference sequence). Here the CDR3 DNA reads TGTGCCACCAGCAGTTCACTGGGAGATACGCAGTATTTT. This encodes CATSSSLGDTQYF.

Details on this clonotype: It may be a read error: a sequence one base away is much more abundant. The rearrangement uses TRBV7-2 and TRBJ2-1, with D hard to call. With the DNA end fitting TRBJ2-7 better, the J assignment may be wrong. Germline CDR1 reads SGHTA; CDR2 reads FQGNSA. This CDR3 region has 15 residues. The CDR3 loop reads CASSLVLSSYNEQYF. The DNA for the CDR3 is TGTGCCAGCAGCTTAGTTTTGAGCTCCTACAATGAGCAGTACTTC.

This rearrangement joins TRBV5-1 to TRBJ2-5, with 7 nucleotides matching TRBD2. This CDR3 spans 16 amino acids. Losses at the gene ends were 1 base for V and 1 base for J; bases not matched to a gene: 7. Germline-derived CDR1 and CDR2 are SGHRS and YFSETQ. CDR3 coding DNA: TGCGCCAGCAGCTTGCCCCATCGGGAGGCCCAAGAGACCCAGTACTTC. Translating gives CASSLPHREAQETQYF.

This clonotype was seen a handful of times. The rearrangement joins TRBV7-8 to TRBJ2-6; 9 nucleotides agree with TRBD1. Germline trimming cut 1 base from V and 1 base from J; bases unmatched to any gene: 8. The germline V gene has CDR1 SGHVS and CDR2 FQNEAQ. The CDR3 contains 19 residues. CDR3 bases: TGTGCCAGCAGCTTAGTACCGGGACAGGGTCCATCTGGGGCCAACGTCCTGACTTTC. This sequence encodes CASSLVPGQGPSGANVLTF.

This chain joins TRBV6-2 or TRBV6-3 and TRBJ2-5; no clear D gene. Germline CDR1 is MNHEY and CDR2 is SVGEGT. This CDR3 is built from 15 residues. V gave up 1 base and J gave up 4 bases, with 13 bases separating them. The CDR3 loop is CASSYYRDPLETQYF. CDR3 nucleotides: TGTGCCAGCAGTTACTATAGAGACCCCTTAGAGACCCAGTACTTC.

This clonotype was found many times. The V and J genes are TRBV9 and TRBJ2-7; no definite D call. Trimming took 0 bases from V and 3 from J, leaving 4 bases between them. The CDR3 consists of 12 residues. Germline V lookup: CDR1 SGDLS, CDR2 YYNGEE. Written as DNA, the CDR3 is TGTGCCAGCAGCGTAGACAACTACGAGCAGTACTTC. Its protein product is CASSVDNYEQYF.

DNA for the CDR3: TGCGCCAGCAGCGAGGTAGCGGGAGCGTACGAGCAGTACTTC. Translated: CASSEVAGAYEQYF. J is TRBJ2-7 and V is TRBV10-1; 9 nucleotides line up with TRBD2. CDR1 and CDR2 from the germline V gene are WNHNN and SYGVQD (reference sequence). This CDR3 has 14 residues. Unmatched junction bases numbered 7, after V lost 6 bases and J lost 4 bases.

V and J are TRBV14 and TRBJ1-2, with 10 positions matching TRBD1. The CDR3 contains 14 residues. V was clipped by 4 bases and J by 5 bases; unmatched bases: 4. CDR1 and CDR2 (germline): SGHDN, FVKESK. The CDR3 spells CASSPRTGGYGYTF. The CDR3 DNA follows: TGTGCCAGCAGCCCCCGGACAGGGGGTTATGGCTACACCTTC.

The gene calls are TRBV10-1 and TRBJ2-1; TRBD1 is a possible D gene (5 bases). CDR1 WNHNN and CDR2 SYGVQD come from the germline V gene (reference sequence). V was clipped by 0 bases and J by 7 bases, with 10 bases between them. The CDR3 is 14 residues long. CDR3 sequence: CASSESSGKNEQFF. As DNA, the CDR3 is TGCGCCAGCAGTGAGTCGTCAGGGAAGAATGAGCAGTTCTTC.

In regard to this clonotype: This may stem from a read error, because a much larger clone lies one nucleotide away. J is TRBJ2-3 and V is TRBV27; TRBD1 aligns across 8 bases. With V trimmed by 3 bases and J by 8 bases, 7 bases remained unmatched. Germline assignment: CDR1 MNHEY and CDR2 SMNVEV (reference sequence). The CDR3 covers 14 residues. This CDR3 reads CASSLDRAAGTQYF. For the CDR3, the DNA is TGTGCCAGCAGTTTGGACAGGGCTGCAGGTACGCAGTATTTT.

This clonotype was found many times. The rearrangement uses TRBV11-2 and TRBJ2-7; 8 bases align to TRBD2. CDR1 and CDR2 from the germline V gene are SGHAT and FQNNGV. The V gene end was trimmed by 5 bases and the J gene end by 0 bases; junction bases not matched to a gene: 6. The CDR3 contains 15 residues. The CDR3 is CASSPSGGSSYEQYF. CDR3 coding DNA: TGTGCCAGCAGCCCTTCGGGGGGGAGCTCCTACGAGCAGTACTTC. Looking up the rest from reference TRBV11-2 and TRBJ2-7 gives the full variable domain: EAGVAQSPRYKIIEKRQSVAFWCNPISGHATLYWYQQILGQGPKLLIQFQNNGVVDDSQLPKDRFSAERLKGVDSTLKIQPAKLEDSAVYLCASSPSGGSSYEQYFGPGTRLTVT.

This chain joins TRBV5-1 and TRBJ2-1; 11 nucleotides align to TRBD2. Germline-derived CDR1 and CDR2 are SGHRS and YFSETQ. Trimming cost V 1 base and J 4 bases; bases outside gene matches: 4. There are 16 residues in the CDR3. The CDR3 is CASSLRLAGFYNEQFF. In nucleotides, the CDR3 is TGCGCCAGCAGCTTGCGACTAGCGGGGTTTTACAATGAGCAGTTCTTC.

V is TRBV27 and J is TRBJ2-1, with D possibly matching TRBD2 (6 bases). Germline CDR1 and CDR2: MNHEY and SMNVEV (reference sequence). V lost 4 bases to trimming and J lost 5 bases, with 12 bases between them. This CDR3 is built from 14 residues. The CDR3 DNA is TGTGCCAGCAGTTCCCTGGGGGGAAACAATGAGCAGTTCTTC. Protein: CASSSLGGNNEQFF.

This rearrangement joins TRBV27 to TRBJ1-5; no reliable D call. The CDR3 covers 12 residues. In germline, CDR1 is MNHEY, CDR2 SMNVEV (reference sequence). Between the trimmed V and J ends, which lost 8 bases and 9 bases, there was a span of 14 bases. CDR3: CASGPSGRPQHF. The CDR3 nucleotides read TGTGCCAGCGGTCCCTCGGGAAGGCCCCAGCATTTT.

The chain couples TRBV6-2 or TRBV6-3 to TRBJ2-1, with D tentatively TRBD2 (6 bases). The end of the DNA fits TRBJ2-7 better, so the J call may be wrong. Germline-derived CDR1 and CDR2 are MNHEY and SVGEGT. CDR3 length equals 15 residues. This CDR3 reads CASSPLAPSYNEQYF. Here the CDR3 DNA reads TGTGCCAGCAGCCCTCTAGCGCCCTCCTACAATGAGCAGTACTTC.

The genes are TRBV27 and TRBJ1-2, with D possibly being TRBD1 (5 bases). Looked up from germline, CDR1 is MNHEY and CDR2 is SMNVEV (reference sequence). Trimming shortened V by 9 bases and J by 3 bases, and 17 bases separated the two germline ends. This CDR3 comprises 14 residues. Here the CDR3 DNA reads TGTGCCAGTTACGGCGCCGGGGACCACTATGGCTACACCTTC. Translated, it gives CASYGAGDHYGYTF.

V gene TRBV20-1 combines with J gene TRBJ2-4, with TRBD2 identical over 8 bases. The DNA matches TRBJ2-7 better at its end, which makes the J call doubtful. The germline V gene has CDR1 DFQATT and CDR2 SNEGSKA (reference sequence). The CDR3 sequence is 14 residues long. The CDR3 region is CSATPTSGTYEQYF. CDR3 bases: TGCAGTGCTACGCCTACTAGCGGCACCTACGAGCAGTACTTC.

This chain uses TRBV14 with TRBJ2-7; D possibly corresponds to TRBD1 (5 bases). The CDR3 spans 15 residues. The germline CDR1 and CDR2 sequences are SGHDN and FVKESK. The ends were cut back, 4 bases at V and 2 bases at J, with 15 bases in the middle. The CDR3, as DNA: TGTGCCAGCAGCCCCGAGGATCCAGGGACCTACGAGCAGTACTTC. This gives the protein CASSPEDPGTYEQYF.

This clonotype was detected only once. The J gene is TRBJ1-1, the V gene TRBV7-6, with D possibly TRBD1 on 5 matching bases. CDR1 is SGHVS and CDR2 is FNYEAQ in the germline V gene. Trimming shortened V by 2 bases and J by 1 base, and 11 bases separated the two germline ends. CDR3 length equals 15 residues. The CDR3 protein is CASSLRMGGNTEAFF. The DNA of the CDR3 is TGTGCCAGCAGCTTACGTATGGGGGGGAACACTGAAGCTTTCTTT.

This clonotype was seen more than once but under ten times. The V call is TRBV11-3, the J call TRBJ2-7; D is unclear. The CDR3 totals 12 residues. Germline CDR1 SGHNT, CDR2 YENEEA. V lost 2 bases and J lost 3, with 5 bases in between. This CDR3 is CASSLQDYEQYF. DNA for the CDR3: TGTGCCAGCAGCTTACAGGACTACGAGCAGTACTTC.

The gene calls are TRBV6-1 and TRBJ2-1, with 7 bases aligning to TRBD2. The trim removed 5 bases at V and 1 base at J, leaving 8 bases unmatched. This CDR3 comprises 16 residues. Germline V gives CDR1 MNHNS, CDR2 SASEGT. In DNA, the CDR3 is TGTGCCAGCAGTTCGCTTAGCGGGTCGTCCTACAATGAGCAGTTCTTC. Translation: CASSSLSGSSYNEQFF.

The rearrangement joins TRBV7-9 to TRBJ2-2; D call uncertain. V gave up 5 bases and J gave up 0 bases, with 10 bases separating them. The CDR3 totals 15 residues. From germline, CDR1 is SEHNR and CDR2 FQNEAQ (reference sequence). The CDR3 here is CASSPGRSNTGELFF. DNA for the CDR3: TGTGCCAGCAGCCCAGGCAGATCGAACACCGGGGAGCTGTTTTTT.

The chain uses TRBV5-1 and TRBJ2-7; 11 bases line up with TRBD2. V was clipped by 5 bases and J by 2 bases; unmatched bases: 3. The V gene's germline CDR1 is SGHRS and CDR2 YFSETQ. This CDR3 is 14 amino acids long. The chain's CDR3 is CASRLAGAPYEQYF. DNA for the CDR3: TGCGCCAGCAGACTAGCGGGAGCCCCCTACGAGCAGTACTTC.

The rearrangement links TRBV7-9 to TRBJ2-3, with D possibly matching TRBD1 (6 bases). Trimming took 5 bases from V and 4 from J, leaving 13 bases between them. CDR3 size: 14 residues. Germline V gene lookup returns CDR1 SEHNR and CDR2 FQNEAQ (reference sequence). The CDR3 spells CASSPGQYADTQYF. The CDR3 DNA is TGTGCCAGCAGCCCCGGACAGTACGCAGATACGCAGTATTTT.

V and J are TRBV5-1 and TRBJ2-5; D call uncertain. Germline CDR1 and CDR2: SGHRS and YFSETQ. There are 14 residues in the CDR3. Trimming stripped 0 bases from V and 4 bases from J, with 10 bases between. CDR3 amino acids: CASSLGGTRETQYF. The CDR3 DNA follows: TGCGCCAGCAGCTTGGGAGGCACGAGAGAGACCCAGTACTTC.

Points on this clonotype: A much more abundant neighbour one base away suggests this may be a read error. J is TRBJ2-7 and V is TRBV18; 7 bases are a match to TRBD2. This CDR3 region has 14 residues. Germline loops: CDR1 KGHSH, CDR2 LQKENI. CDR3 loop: CANSPWTSSYEQYF. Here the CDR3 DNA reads TGTGCCAACTCACCTTGGACTAGCTCCTACGAGCAGTACTTC.

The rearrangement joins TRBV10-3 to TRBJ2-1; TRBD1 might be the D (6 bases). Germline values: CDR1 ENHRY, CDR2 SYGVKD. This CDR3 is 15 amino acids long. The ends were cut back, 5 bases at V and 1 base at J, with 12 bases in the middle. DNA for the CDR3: TGTGCCATCAGTCAACAGGGTAAATCCTACAATGAGCAGTTCTTC. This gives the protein CAISQQGKSYNEQFF.

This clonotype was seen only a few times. CDR3 sequence (DNA): TGCAGTGCTAGACCTATGTCCGGGCGAGTAGATACGCAGTATTTT. This gives the protein CSARPMSGRVDTQYF. This chain links TRBV20-1 with TRBJ2-3, with D unresolved. Trimming cost V 2 bases and J 5 bases, with 17 bases left between them. Germline CDR1 reads DFQATT; CDR2 reads SNEGSKA (reference sequence). The CDR3 contains 15 residues.

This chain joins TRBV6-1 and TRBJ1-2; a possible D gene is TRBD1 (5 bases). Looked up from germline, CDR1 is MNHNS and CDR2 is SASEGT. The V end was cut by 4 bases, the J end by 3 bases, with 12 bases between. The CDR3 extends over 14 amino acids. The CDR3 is CASSAAGRDYGYTF. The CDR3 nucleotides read TGTGCCAGCAGTGCAGCGGGCAGGGACTATGGCTACACCTTC.

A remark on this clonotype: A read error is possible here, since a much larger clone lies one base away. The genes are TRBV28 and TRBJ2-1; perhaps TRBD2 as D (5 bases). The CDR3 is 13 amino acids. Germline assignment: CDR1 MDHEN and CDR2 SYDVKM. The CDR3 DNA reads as TGTGCCAGCGGTTTAGGGCTAGCCAATGAGCAGTTCTTC. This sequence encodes CASGLGLANEQFF.